One and the same sample provided the 12 T cell receptor beta chains below, sequenced in a study of blood T cell repertoires in COVID-19. Clones were sequenced by immunoSEQ multiplex PCR, and TCRdb holds only the in-frame ones, with some missing. The sample lists 30,000 or so clones, about two thirds seen once, with about 15% in the top ten. The source material was peripheral blood. The receptor set was obtained from a human donor in a cohort sampled during active COVID-19.

CDR3 sequence: CASSRGNTGELFF. As DNA, the CDR3 is TGTGCCAGCAGTAGGGGGAACACCGGGGAGCTGTTTTTT. The rearrangement joins TRBV27 to TRBJ2-2; TRBD1 is a possible D gene (5 bases). V dropped 5 bases and J dropped 1 base, with 5 bases sitting between them. This CDR3 contains 13 residues. Germline V gene data show CDR1 as MNHEY and CDR2 as SMNVEV (reference sequence).

J is TRBJ2-1 and V is TRBV11-3; possible D gene TRBD1, 6 bases. Germline V gives CDR1 SGHNT, CDR2 YENEEA. CDR3 size: 14 residues. V was clipped by 1 base and J by 6 bases, with 10 bases between them. CDR3 nucleotides: TGTGCCAGCAGCTTAGGGGGGCTTACCAATGAGCAGTTCTTC. This sequence encodes CASSLGGLTNEQFF.

The V and J genes are TRBV24-1 and TRBJ2-7; 13 nucleotides match TRBD2. The V segment lost 6 bases and the J segment 2 bases; nucleotides outside the gene matches: 3. The CDR3 extends over 15 amino acids. Germline V gene data show CDR1 as KGHDR and CDR2 as SFDVKD. The CDR3: CATSYGTSGTYEQYF. The CDR3 nucleotides are TGTGCCACCAGTTACGGGACTAGCGGGACCTACGAGCAGTACTTC.

The chain links TRBV7-7 to TRBJ2-1; D gene ambiguous. V lost 2 bases to trimming and J lost 0 bases, with 11 bases between them. Germline V lookup: CDR1 SSHAT, CDR2 FNYEAQ (reference sequence). This CDR3 is 16 amino acids long. The CDR3: CASSLSAASSYNEQFF. CDR3 coding DNA: TGTGCCAGCAGCTTATCGGCCGCTAGCTCCTACAATGAGCAGTTCTTC.

This clone has only a few counts. The CDR3 spells CASSQEARPNTEAFF. The CDR3 DNA sequence: TGTGCCAGCAGCCAAGAGGCCAGGCCGAACACTGAAGCTTTCTTT. The V call is TRBV3-1 (or the pseudogene TRBV3-2), the J call TRBJ1-1; D not certain. V lost 0 bases to trimming and J lost 1 base, with 9 bases between them. The germline V gene has CDR1 LGHDT and CDR2 YNNKEL (reference sequence). This CDR3 region has 15 residues.

This clone was observed once. The J gene is TRBJ2-2, the V gene TRBV12-3 or TRBV12-4, with no clear D. V shed 2 bases and J shed 5 bases, with 3 bases lying between them. The length of the CDR3 is 12 residues. The CDR3 region is CASSLITGELFF. The CDR3 DNA sequence: TGTGCCAGCAGTTTAATAACCGGGGAGCTGTTTTTT.

The chain employs TRBV5-1 and TRBJ2-5, with a weak D call TRBD2 (5 bases). V shed 0 bases and J shed 5 bases, with 8 bases lying between them. The CDR3 totals 13 residues. Germline V gene data show CDR1 as SGHRS and CDR2 as YFSETQ. This CDR3 is CASSLGGPETQYF. DNA of the CDR3: TGCGCCAGCAGCTTGGGCGGGCCGGAGACCCAGTACTTC.

The CDR3 is CASSIRLAGNNEQFF. DNA of the CDR3: TGTGCCAGCAGCATCCGACTAGCGGGAAACAATGAGCAGTTCTTC. The rearrangement uses TRBV5-8 and TRBJ2-1; 11 bases fit TRBD2. Germline CDR1 and CDR2: SGHTS and YDEGEE. J gave up 5 bases and V 4 bases, and 5 bases lay outside the gene matches. The CDR3 is made up of 15 amino acids.

V and J are TRBV7-9 and TRBJ1-1; D is unclear. Germline V gene data show CDR1 as SEHNR and CDR2 as FQNEAQ (reference sequence). Trimming took off 5 bases at V and 9 bases at J, with 13 bases between the two ends. The CDR3 is 12 residues long. CDR3 nucleotides: TGTGCCAGCAGCCTTCGACAAGTCCAAGCTTTCTTT. Its protein is CASSLRQVQAFF.

The chain carries TRBV10-2 and TRBJ2-5, with 9 bases matching TRBD2. The trim removed 4 bases at V and 5 bases at J, leaving 8 bases unmatched. CDR1 and CDR2 from the germline V gene are WSHSY and SAAADI. This CDR3 has 15 amino acids. The CDR3 bases are TGCGCCAGCAGTGTTGCGGGGGGGCCTGGGGAGACCCAGTACTTC. Residues: CASSVAGGPGETQYF.

The chain combines TRBV11-3 with TRBJ2-7; perhaps TRBD2 as D (6 bases). Trimming pared 4 bases from V and 3 bases from J, leaving 13 bases between. CDR3 size: 14 residues. From germline, CDR1 is SGHNT and CDR2 YENEEA. This CDR3 reads CASSSAGNFYEQYF. In DNA form, the CDR3 reads TGTGCCAGCAGCTCCGCGGGGAACTTCTACGAGCAGTACTTC.

The chain recombines TRBV5-5 with TRBJ2-1, with TRBD2 matching over 8 bases. V was clipped by 0 bases and J by 6 bases; unmatched bases: 5. Germline-derived CDR1 and CDR2 are SGHKS and YYEKEE (reference sequence). The CDR3 has 15 residues. DNA of the CDR3: TGTGCCAGCAGCTTGGCGGGGGGGCCTGTCAATGAGCAGTTCTTC. This codes for CASSLAGGPVNEQFF.